This T cell receptor (beta chain) is drawn from a study of cytomegalovirus exposure and HLA in healthy donors. Whole-study findings and limits: About 90% or about 30% of the time was how often most TCR beta V segments were productive, according to an earlier analysis.

To note about this clone: As yet, its antigen is unknown.

The CDR3 totals 14 residues. Germline V CDR1 and CDR2: SEHNR, FQNEAQ (reference sequence). V was trimmed by 4 bases and J by 5 bases, leaving 14 bases between them. In the PCR, 60 Vbeta and 13 Jbeta primers were used. Some clones are missing from TCRdb's copy, which holds only in-frame ones; the method was immunoSEQ multiplex PCR. The sample has about 54,000 clones. The specimen was PBMCs. The TCR sequence derives from a woman between 40 and 50 years old in good health and CMV-seronegative. This chain joins TRBV7-9 and TRBJ2-5, with D maybe TRBD2 (6 bases). CDR3 in DNA: TGTGCCAGCAGCTCCCAGAAGGGGAGGGAGACCCAGTACTTC. This codes for CASSSQKGRETQYF.